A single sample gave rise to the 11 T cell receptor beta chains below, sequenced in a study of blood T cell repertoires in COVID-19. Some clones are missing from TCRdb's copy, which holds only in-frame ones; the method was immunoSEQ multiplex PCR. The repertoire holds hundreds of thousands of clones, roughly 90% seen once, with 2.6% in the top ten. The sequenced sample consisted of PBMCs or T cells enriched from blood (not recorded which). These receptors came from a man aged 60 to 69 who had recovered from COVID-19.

In DNA form, the CDR3 reads TGTGCCAGCAGCCCCCGGGATTACATCTACAATGAGCAGTTCTTC. As protein: CASSPRDYIYNEQFF. V and J are TRBV7-9 and TRBJ2-1, with a weak D call TRBD2 (5 bases). Germline CDR1 and CDR2: SEHNR and FQNEAQ (reference sequence). V lost 5 bases to trimming and J lost 3 bases, with 14 bases between them. There are 15 residues in the CDR3.

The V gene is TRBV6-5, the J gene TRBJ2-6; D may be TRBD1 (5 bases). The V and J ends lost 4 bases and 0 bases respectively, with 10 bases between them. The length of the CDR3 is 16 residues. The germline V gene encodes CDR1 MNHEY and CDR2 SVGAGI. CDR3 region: CASSSQGYSGANVLTF. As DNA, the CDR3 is TGTGCCAGCAGTTCGCAGGGTTACTCTGGGGCCAACGTCCTGACTTTC.

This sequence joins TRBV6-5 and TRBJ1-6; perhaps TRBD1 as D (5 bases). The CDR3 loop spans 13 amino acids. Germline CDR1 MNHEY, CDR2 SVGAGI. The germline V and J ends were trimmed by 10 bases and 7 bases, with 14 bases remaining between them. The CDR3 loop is CATRGARNSPLHF. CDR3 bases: TGTGCCACCCGCGGGGCGCGAAATTCACCCCTCCACTTT.

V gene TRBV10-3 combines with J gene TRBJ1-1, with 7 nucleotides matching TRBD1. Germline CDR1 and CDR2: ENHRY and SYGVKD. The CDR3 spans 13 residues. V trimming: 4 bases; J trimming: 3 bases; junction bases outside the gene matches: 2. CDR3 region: CAISGQGYTEAFF. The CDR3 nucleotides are TGTGCCATCAGTGGACAGGGCTACACTGAAGCTTTCTTT.

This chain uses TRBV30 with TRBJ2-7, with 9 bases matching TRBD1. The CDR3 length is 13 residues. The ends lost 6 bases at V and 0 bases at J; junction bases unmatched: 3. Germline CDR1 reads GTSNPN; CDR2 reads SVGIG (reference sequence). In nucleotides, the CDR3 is TGTGCCTGTGGGACAGGGAGCTCCTACGAGCAGTACTTC. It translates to CACGTGSSYEQYF.

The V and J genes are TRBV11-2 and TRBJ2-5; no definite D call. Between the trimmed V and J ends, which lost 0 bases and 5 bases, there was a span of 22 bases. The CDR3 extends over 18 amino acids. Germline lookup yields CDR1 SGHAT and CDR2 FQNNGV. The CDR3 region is CASSLEFRRAVSFETQYF. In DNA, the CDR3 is TGTGCCAGCAGCTTAGAATTCAGGCGAGCCGTGAGTTTTGAGACCCAGTACTTC.

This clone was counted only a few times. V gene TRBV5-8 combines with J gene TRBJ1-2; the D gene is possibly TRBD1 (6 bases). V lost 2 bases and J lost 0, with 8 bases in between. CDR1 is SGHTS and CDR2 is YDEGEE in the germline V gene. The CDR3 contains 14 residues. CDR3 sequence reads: CASSFGTTNYGYTF. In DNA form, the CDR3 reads TGTGCCAGCAGCTTCGGGACAACTAACTATGGCTACACCTTC.

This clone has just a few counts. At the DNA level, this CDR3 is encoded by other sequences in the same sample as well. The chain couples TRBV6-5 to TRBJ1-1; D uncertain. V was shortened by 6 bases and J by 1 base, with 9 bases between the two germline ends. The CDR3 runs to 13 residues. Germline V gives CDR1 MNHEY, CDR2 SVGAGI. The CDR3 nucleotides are TGTGCCAGCAGCTACAACAGGAACACTGAAGCTTTCTTT. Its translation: CASSYNRNTEAFF.

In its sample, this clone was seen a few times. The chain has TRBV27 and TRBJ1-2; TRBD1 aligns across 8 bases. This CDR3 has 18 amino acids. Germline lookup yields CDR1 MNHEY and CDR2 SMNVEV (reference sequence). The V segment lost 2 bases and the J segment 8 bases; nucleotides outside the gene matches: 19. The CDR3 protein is CASSLGGRGLMDVRGYTF. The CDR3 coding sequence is TGTGCCAGCAGTTTAGGAGGCAGGGGGCTTATGGATGTCCGGGGCTACACCTTC.

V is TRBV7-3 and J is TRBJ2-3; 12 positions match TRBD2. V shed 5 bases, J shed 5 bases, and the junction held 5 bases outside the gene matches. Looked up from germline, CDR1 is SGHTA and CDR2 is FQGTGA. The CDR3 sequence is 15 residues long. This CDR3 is CASSQLAGGVDTQYF. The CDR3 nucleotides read TGTGCCAGCAGCCAACTAGCGGGGGGCGTAGATACGCAGTATTTT.

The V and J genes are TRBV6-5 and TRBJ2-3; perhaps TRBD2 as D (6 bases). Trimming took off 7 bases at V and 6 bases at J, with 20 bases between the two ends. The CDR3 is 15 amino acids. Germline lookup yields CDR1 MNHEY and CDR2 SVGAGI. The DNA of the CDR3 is TGTGCCAGCACCACACGAGTGGGGGGAGACGATACGCAGTATTTT. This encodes CASTTRVGGDDTQYF.